The 11 T cell receptor beta chains reported below all come from one sample, sequenced in a study of blood T cell repertoires in COVID-19. Measured with immunoSEQ multiplex PCR; TCRdb has only the in-frame clones, and not every one. The sample lists over 50,000 clones, more than 70% occurring once. Specimen: peripheral blood. These receptors all come from a man in his 60s with COVID-19, enrolled during active disease.

This clone was detected only once. V usage is TRBV24-1 and J usage is TRBJ2-1, with 14 bases that match TRBD2. Losses at the gene ends were 4 bases for V and 8 bases for J; bases not matched to a gene: 6. CDR1 and CDR2 from the germline V gene are KGHDR and SFDVKD. This CDR3 spans 16 amino acids. In DNA form, the CDR3 reads TGTGCCACCAGTGACCCGACTAGCGGGGGGGCTTATGAGCAGTTCTTC. Translation: CATSDPTSGGAYEQFF.

The chain carries TRBV19 and TRBJ1-5, with D tentatively TRBD1 (6 bases). Germline V gene lookup returns CDR1 LNHDA and CDR2 SQIVND (reference sequence). The CDR3 has 18 residues. Trimming pared 7 bases from V and 1 base from J, leaving 23 bases between. CDR3 nucleotides: TGTGCCAGTACCAAAAGAGGAAATCCTCAGGGGAGCAATCAGCCCCAGCATTTT. This translates into CASTKRGNPQGSNQPQHF. Looking up the rest from reference TRBV19 and TRBJ1-5 gives the full variable domain: DGGITQSPKYLFRKEGQNVTLSCEQNLNHDAMYWYRQDPGQGLRLIYYSQIVNDFQKGDIAEGYSVSREKKESFPLTVTSAQKNPTAFYLCASTKRGNPQGSNQPQHFGDGTRLSIL.

The J gene is TRBJ2-3, the V gene TRBV24-1; 9 bases are shared with TRBD2. Germline V gene sequence: CDR1 KGHDR, CDR2 SFDVKD. CDR3 length: 19 amino acids. Losses at the gene ends were 0 bases for V and 0 bases for J; bases not matched to a gene: 9. The CDR3 loop is CATSDLVAASGISTDTQYF. CDR3 DNA: TGTGCCACCAGTGATTTGGTGGCGGCTAGCGGGATCAGCACAGATACGCAGTATTTT.

This sequence joins TRBV9 and TRBJ2-3; TRBD2 matches at 7 bases. Per germline, CDR1 SGDLS and CDR2 YYNGEE. The CDR3 has 17 amino acids. Unmatched junction bases numbered 14, after V lost 4 bases and J lost 3 bases. CDR3: CASSTRLANSRTDTQYF. The CDR3 region has the DNA TGTGCCAGCAGCACAAGACTAGCTAATAGTAGGACAGATACGCAGTATTTT.

The chain joins TRBV18 to TRBJ1-5; 8 bases are shared with TRBD1. This CDR3 is built from 15 residues. J was trimmed by 2 bases and V by 4 bases; bases with no gene match: 4. The germline gives CDR1 KGHSH, CDR2 LQKENI. Here the CDR3 DNA reads TGTGCCAGCTCACAACAGGGGGAGGGCAATCAGCCCCAGCATTTT. This gives the protein CASSQQGEGNQPQHF.

The CDR3 sequence is CASSFLAGGPNEQFF. The CDR3 DNA sequence: TGTGCCAGCAGCTTCCTAGCGGGAGGGCCGAATGAGCAGTTCTTC. V usage is TRBV7-6 and J usage is TRBJ2-1, with 12 bases lining up with TRBD2. The CDR3 contains 15 residues. V trimming: 3 bases; J trimming: 7 bases; junction bases outside the gene matches: 4. The germline CDR1 and CDR2 sequences are SGHVS and FNYEAQ.

The rearrangement joins TRBV4-1 to TRBJ2-3; 9 nucleotides match TRBD2. Germline lookup yields CDR1 MGHRA and CDR2 YSYEKL. The trim removed 6 bases at V and 4 bases at J, leaving 5 bases unmatched. CDR3 length: 14 residues. CDR3 residues: CASRRGGSADTQYF. CDR3 DNA sequence: TGCGCCAGCAGGCGGGGGGGCAGTGCAGATACGCAGTATTTT.

Only a few counts were recorded for this clone. Here the CDR3 DNA reads TGTGCCAGCGGGTGGGGGCAGGGAGAAGCTTTCTTT. Translated: CASGWGQGEAFF. This chain links TRBV5-6 with TRBJ1-1, with a tentative D call TRBD1 (6 bases). The CDR3 spans 12 residues. The V and J ends lost 7 bases and 8 bases respectively, with 15 bases between them. Germline lookup yields CDR1 SGHDT and CDR2 YYEEEE. The full variable domain, its missing parts supplied by reference TRBV5-6 and TRBJ1-1, is DAGVTQSPTHLIKTRGQQVTLRCSPKSGHDTVSWYQQALGQGPQFIFQYYEEEERQRGNFPDRFSGHQFPNYSSELNVNALLLGDSALYLCASGWGQGEAFFGQGTRLTVV.

V usage is TRBV9 and J usage is TRBJ1-1; D is ambiguous. The germline V and J ends were trimmed by 0 bases and 0 bases, with 6 bases remaining between them. The CDR3 is 14 amino acids. In germline, CDR1 is SGDLS, CDR2 YYNGEE. Here the CDR3 reads CASSVDRLNTEAFF. CDR3 in DNA: TGTGCCAGCAGCGTAGACAGATTGAACACTGAAGCTTTCTTT.

The chain carries TRBV6-1 and TRBJ2-2; 13 bases agree with TRBD2. J lost 5 bases, V lost 4 bases, and 7 bases had no gene match. CDR3 size: 17 residues. The germline V gene has CDR1 MNHNS and CDR2 SASEGT. DNA for the CDR3: TGTGCCAGCAGTGCTATGGGACTAGCGGGATTAACCGGGGAGCTGTTTTTT. The encoded protein is CASSAMGLAGLTGELFF.

The rearrangement uses TRBV12-3 or TRBV12-4 and TRBJ2-1, with unresolved D. The CDR3 is 12 amino acids. V lost 8 bases and J 4 bases, leaving 9 bases between the germline ends. The CDR3 is CASSPQYNEQFF. CDR3 nucleotides: TGTGCCAGCTCCCCTCAGTACAATGAGCAGTTCTTC.